Below, 9 T cell receptor beta chains from the same sample are listed, as sequenced in a study of blood T cell repertoires in COVID-19. Generated by immunoSEQ multiplex PCR, the TCRdb table keeps only in-frame clones and is missing some. The sample has 200,000 to 250,000 clones; approximately 83% are singletons. Sequenced material: peripheral blood. The receptor set was obtained from a woman younger than 45 who had recovered from COVID-19.

This clone is a singleton in its sample. The CDR3 spells CAISQAISGNTIYF. The CDR3 DNA reads as TGTGCCATCTCGCAGGCGATCTCTGGAAACACCATATATTTT. This chain uses TRBV10-3 with TRBJ1-3; D remains unclear. CDR3 length: 14 residues. Germline V CDR1 and CDR2: ENHRY, SYGVKD. Between the trimmed V and J ends, which lost 8 bases and 0 bases, there was a span of 11 bases.

The V and J genes are TRBV4-1 and TRBJ1-1, with no clear D. This CDR3 region has 15 residues. V was clipped by 0 bases and J by 0 bases, with 8 bases between them. Per the germline V gene, CDR1 is MGHRA and CDR2 is YSYEKL. CDR3 loop: CASSQDMTVNTEAFF. CDR3 DNA: TGCGCCAGCAGCCAAGATATGACTGTGAACACTGAAGCTTTCTTT.

The chain combines TRBV4-3 with TRBJ2-7; TRBD1 might be the D (6 bases). V dropped 5 bases and J dropped 3 bases, with 17 bases sitting between them. This CDR3 contains 15 residues. Germline V gene lookup returns CDR1 LGHNA and CDR2 YSLEER. The CDR3 reads CASSYSRGPNYEQYF. CDR3 in DNA: TGCGCCAGCAGCTATTCCAGGGGACCAAACTACGAGCAGTACTTC.

This chain links TRBV15 with TRBJ1-1; possible D gene TRBD1, 6 bases. CDR1 and CDR2 from the germline V gene are LNHNV and YYDKDF (reference sequence). Trimming stripped 10 bases from V and 8 bases from J, with 20 bases between. The length of the CDR3 is 13 residues. CDR3 sequence reads: CAISTGGQIEAFF. The DNA of the CDR3 is TGTGCCATCTCGACCGGGGGGCAGATAGAAGCTTTCTTT.

The chain has TRBV10-3 and TRBJ2-7; 7 bases map to TRBD1. The length of the CDR3 is 14 residues. V lost 5 bases to trimming and J lost 0 bases; unmatched junction nucleotides: 4. Per the germline V gene, CDR1 is ENHRY and CDR2 is SYGVKD. This CDR3 is CAISSGTDSYEQYF. The CDR3, as DNA: TGTGCCATCAGTTCCGGGACAGACTCCTACGAGCAGTACTTC.

The J gene is TRBJ1-2, the V gene TRBV11-1; D call uncertain. The CDR3 totals 13 residues. V shed 3 bases and J shed 2 bases, with 7 bases lying between them. From germline, CDR1 is SGHAT and CDR2 FQDESV (reference sequence). The CDR3 bases are TGTGCCAGCAGCTTCGGGAACAACTATGGCTACACCTTC. Its protein is CASSFGNNYGYTF.

The chain is built from TRBV19 and TRBJ2-1, with 10 bases lining up with TRBD2. CDR3 size: 15 residues. Per germline, CDR1 LNHDA and CDR2 SQIVND (reference sequence). V gave up 4 bases and J gave up 6 bases; unmatched junction bases: 6. The CDR3 loop reads CASSTIAGGGNEQFF. The DNA of the CDR3 is TGTGCCAGTAGTACCATAGCGGGGGGAGGCAATGAGCAGTTCTTC.

The CDR3 here is CASSLAGNEKLFF. CDR3 coding DNA: TGTGCCAGCAGCTTGGCGGGAAATGAAAAACTGTTTTTT. The chain employs TRBV5-6 and TRBJ1-4; D uncertain. Germline V gene lookup returns CDR1 SGHDT and CDR2 YYEEEE. V lost 0 bases to trimming and J lost 5 bases, with 5 bases between them. The CDR3 has 13 amino acids.

Only a few counts were recorded for this clone. CDR3 nucleotide sequence: TGTGCCAGCAGCTTAATTGGGGGGAACAGTGCTGAAGCTTTCTTT. Protein: CASSLIGGNSAEAFF. The V gene is TRBV5-6, the J gene TRBJ1-1, with D perhaps matching TRBD1 (5 bases). Germline CDR1 reads SGHDT; CDR2 reads YYEEEE. Trimming took off 2 bases at V and 6 bases at J, with 17 bases between the two ends. The CDR3 extends over 15 amino acids.